A single sample is the source of the 19 T cell receptor beta chains below, sequenced in a study of blood T cells in healthy people across ages. The use of a sample-barcoded 5' primer and a J-beta primer mix characterized a second PCR of roughly 6 to 11 cycles. TCRdb reanalysed the 5' RACE reads using MiXCR and keeps one entry per CDR3 protein. The table has some 710,000 distinct CDR3 sequences, 20% to 25% seen once. Sequencing used blood. All receptors derive from a man in his 70s in good health.

DNA for the CDR3: TGCGCCAGCAGCTCAGCCGAGGGGGTAGAGACCCAGTACTTC. Translating gives CASSSAEGVETQYF. This chain connects TRBV5-1 to TRBJ2-5, with D possibly being TRBD1 (6 bases). Deletions cut 3 bases from V and 4 bases from J, with 13 bases between. Germline V gene lookup returns CDR1 SGHRS and CDR2 YFSETQ. The CDR3 spans 14 residues.

The CDR3 coding sequence is TGTGCCAGCGAAGGGACAGGGCGTCAAGAGACCCAGTACTTC. The encoded protein is CASEGTGRQETQYF. The chain has TRBV7-2 and TRBJ2-5, with TRBD1 identical over 9 bases. Germline CDR1 SGHTA, CDR2 FQGNSA. Trimming cost V 8 bases and J 2 bases; bases outside gene matches: 6. The CDR3 runs 14 residues.

The rearrangement links TRBV7-2 to TRBJ1-6; unclear D gene. Germline values: CDR1 SGHTA, CDR2 FQGNSA. Trimming left V 4 bases short and J 9 bases short, with 16 bases between. This CDR3 has 15 amino acids. CDR3 DNA: TGTGCCAGCAGCTCTTTGACAAATCCGGCTTCACCCCTCCACTTT. Its protein product is CASSSLTNPASPLHF.

J is TRBJ1-1 and V is TRBV29-1, with 7 nucleotides matching TRBD1. Germline CDR1 SQVTM, CDR2 ANQGSEA. V lost 8 bases and J lost 1; bases outside the gene matches: 10. The length of the CDR3 is 14 residues. This CDR3 is CSFSPGQQNTEAFF. CDR3 bases: TGCAGCTTCTCTCCGGGACAGCAGAACACTGAAGCTTTCTTT.

The chain recombines TRBV10-3 with TRBJ2-7; TRBD1 matches at 7 bases. This CDR3 comprises 13 residues. V lost 7 bases and J lost 1; bases outside the gene matches: 4. The germline V gene has CDR1 ENHRY and CDR2 SYGVKD. The CDR3 reads CAINSQGSYEQYF. The CDR3 coding sequence is TGTGCCATCAACTCACAGGGGTCCTACGAGCAGTACTTC.

The genes are TRBV5-5 and TRBJ2-3, with D unclear. V was cut by 1 base and J by 0 bases, with 12 bases left in between. This CDR3 has 16 residues. Germline assignment: CDR1 SGHKS and CDR2 YYEKEE (reference sequence). The CDR3 nucleotides are TGTGCCAGCAGCTTGTTGGCAACCACTAGCACAGATACGCAGTATTTT. The encoded protein is CASSLLATTSTDTQYF.

This rearrangement joins TRBV24-1 to TRBJ1-2, with TRBD1 as a possible D gene (6 bases). Trimming shortened V by 4 bases and J by 7 bases, and 18 bases separated the two germline ends. Per germline, CDR1 KGHDR and CDR2 SFDVKD. This CDR3 region has 15 residues. DNA for the CDR3: TGTGCCACCAGTGACCGTACCGGCCGAGGGGGTGGCTACACCTTC. It yields the protein CATSDRTGRGGGYTF.

This chain joins TRBV6-5 and TRBJ2-1; D not certain. The V end lost 5 bases, the J end lost 0 bases, and 11 bases lay between the germline ends. Per germline, CDR1 MNHEY and CDR2 SVGAGI. The CDR3 has 15 residues. In nucleotides, the CDR3 is TGTGCCAGCAGTACAACGGCTCTCTCCTACAATGAGCAGTTCTTC. Translated, it gives CASSTTALSYNEQFF.

This clonotype was seen only a few times. The J gene is TRBJ1-4, the V gene TRBV10-3; a possible D gene is TRBD1 (5 bases). This CDR3 is 16 amino acids long. Trimming shortened V by 4 bases and J by 6 bases, and 18 bases separated the two germline ends. Per the germline V gene, CDR1 is ENHRY and CDR2 is SYGVKD. The CDR3 sequence is CAISAPGIAGDEKLFF. In DNA, the CDR3 is TGTGCCATCAGTGCCCCAGGGATCGCCGGCGATGAAAAACTGTTTTTT.

This clonotype was counted a few times. The chain combines TRBV7-9 with TRBJ1-2; unclear D gene. Germline CDR1 SEHNR, CDR2 FQNEAQ (reference sequence). Trimming left V 2 bases short and J 1 base short, with 8 bases between. The CDR3 runs 14 residues. The DNA of the CDR3 is TGTGCCAGCAGCTTAATGCAGGATAACTATGGCTACACCTTC. It encodes CASSLMQDNYGYTF.

V gene TRBV19 combines with J gene TRBJ2-5; 8 bases line up with TRBD2. Gene TRBJ2-1 matches the end of the DNA better, so the J call may be wrong. From germline, CDR1 is LNHDA and CDR2 SQIVND (reference sequence). The CDR3 runs 15 residues. The CDR3 nucleotides read TGTGCCAGTAGCACCAGAGCGACTAGCGCGGCTGAGCAGTTCTTC. Its protein product is CASSTRATSAAEQFF.

The genes are TRBV6-6 and TRBJ1-2; no reliable D call. Trimming left V 2 bases short and J 7 bases short, with 11 bases between. This CDR3 contains 13 residues. In germline, CDR1 is MNHNY, CDR2 SVGAGI (reference sequence). CDR3 nucleotide sequence: TGTGCCAGCAGTTACCTTACCGGGTCTGGCTACACCTTC. As protein: CASSYLTGSGYTF.

This clonotype came up a few times. The gene calls are TRBV20-1 and TRBJ1-1; D gene ambiguous. Germline V gives CDR1 DFQATT, CDR2 SNEGSKA (reference sequence). Trimming cost V 2 bases and J 4 bases, with 5 bases left between them. The CDR3 loop spans 11 amino acids. The CDR3 loop reads CSARRTTEAFF. CDR3 sequence (DNA): TGCAGTGCTAGACGAACCACTGAAGCTTTCTTT.

V gene TRBV7-2 combines with J gene TRBJ2-1, with D perhaps TRBD1 (6 bases). Germline-derived CDR1 and CDR2 are SGHTA and FQGNSA. The CDR3 loop spans 13 amino acids. The V gene lost 1 base and the J gene lost 11 bases, with 12 bases spanning the gap. CDR3 amino acids: CASSLGGGDKQFF. For the CDR3, the DNA is TGTGCCAGCAGCTTAGGAGGGGGAGATAAGCAGTTCTTC.

The J gene is TRBJ1-2, the V gene TRBV12-3 or TRBV12-4; D is unresolved. This CDR3 is built from 12 residues. The V gene lost 6 bases and the J gene lost 8 bases, with 13 bases spanning the gap. CDR3 nucleotides: TGTGCCAGCAGGAGTGGAATCTACGGCTACACCTTC. Translation: CASRSGIYGYTF.

The chain couples TRBV14 to TRBJ1-4, with D possibly being TRBD1 (5 bases). Trimming removed 4 bases at V and 8 bases at J, with 14 bases between. Germline CDR1 SGHDN, CDR2 FVKESK. CDR3 length: 14 amino acids. CDR3 sequence: CASSPRVRGEKLFF. The CDR3 DNA is TGTGCCAGCAGCCCCAGGGTACGAGGCGAAAAACTGTTTTTT. The full variable domain, rest sourced from reference TRBV14 and TRBJ1-4, is EAGVTQFPSHSVIEKGQTVTLRCDPISGHDNLYWYRRVMGKEIKFLLHFVKESKQDESGMPNNRFLAERTGGTYSTLKVQPAELEDSGVYFCASSPRVRGEKLFFGSGTQLSVL.

This clonotype was observed a handful of times. The V gene is TRBV5-1, the J gene TRBJ2-5, with D perhaps assigned TRBD1 or TRBD2 (5 bases each). CDR1 SGHRS and CDR2 YFSETQ come from the germline V gene. This CDR3 is 15 amino acids long. Between the trimmed V and J ends, which lost 0 bases and 2 bases, there was a span of 11 bases. The CDR3 DNA reads TGCGCCAGCAGCTTGGAACCGGGGCCTCAAGAGACCCAGTACTTC. Translation gives CASSLEPGPQETQYF.

The chain joins TRBV27 to TRBJ2-5, with D uncertain. Germline loops: CDR1 MNHEY, CDR2 SMNVEV (reference sequence). The V and J ends lost 3 bases and 0 bases respectively, with 8 bases between them. This CDR3 has 14 amino acids. The DNA of the CDR3 is TGTGCCAGCAGTTTTGGCTTATACCAAGAGACCCAGTACTTC. Translated, it gives CASSFGLYQETQYF.

This clonotype was counted between two and nine times. This chain connects TRBV10-3 to TRBJ2-3; no clear D gene. CDR1 is ENHRY and CDR2 is SYGVKD in the germline V gene. The V and J ends lost 7 bases and 0 bases respectively, with 11 bases between them. The CDR3 is 14 residues long. CDR3: CAIKVGESTDTQYF. The CDR3, as DNA: TGTGCCATCAAAGTAGGAGAAAGCACAGATACGCAGTATTTT.